The sequence of this TCR beta chain was determined in a study of human T cells and chemical hapten exposure. About the research overall: Patients additionally received therapeutic doses of diphenylcyclopropenone on the scalp once a week, and this continued throughout the roughly 25-week study. Findings and limits, study-wide: DPC sensitization did not alter TCRs above 1 in 1000 frequency.

Authors' methods: The median was around 89,000 TCRs per sample, ranging roughly 20,000 to 750,000. MiXCR was run by TCRdb on the RACE reads, yielding one entry per CDR3 protein. What appears here as the V and J calls and clone size reflects TCRdb's work, not the paper's. The table shows 180,000 or so distinct CDR3 sequences, with about 31% occurring only once. Germline-derived CDR1 and CDR2 are MNHEY and SVGEGT. CDR3 length equals 12 residues. Trimming removed 6 bases at V and 4 bases at J, with 9 bases between. Time point defined: pre-sensitization, week 0. Treatment given: therapeutic diphenylcyclopropenone sensitization with weekly scalp DPC. The drawing of blood occurred before each patch test was applied. In the case of this clonotype: Its antigen is still unknown.

The sequence was collected from a young woman with alopecia areata. Some clones in this sample may be carry-over from other donors' samples. Sequenced material: whole blood, taken in connection with sensitization to the hapten diphenylcyclopropenone (DPC). The rearrangement uses TRBV6-2 or TRBV6-3 and TRBJ1-1; D uncertain. The CDR3 loop reads CASRRVGTEAFF. CDR3 coding DNA: TGTGCCAGCAGAAGGGTAGGCACTGAAGCTTTCTTT.